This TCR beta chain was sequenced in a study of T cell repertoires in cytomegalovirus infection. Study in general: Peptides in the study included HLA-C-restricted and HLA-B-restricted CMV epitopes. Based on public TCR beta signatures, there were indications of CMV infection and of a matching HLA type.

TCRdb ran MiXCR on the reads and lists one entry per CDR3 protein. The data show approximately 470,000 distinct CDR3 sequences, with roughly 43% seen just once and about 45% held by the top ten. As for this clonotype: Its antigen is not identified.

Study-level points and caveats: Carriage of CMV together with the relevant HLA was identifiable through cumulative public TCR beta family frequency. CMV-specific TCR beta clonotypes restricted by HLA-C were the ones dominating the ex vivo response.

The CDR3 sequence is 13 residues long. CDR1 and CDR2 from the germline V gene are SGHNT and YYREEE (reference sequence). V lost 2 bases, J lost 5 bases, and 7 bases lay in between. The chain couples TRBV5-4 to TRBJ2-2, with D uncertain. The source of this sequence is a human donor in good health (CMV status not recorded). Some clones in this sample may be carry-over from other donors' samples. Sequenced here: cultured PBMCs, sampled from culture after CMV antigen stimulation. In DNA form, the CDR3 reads TGTGCCAGCAGCTTATATGCAACCGGGGAGCTGTTTTTT. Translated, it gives CASSLYATGELFF. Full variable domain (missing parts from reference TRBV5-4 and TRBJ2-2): ETGVTQSPTHLIKTRGQQVTLRCSSQSGHNTVSWYQQALGQGPQFIFQYYREEENGRGNFPPRFSGLQFPNYSSELNVNALELDDSALYLCASSLYATGELFFGEGSRLTVL.